The present T cell receptor beta chain was sequenced within a study of beta chain features in type 1 diabetes. Overall study findings and caveats: Equally in patients and controls, shorter templates might have been favored by PCR. Across all four CD4+ subsets, people with type 1 diabetes showed modestly shorter TCRB CDR3s.

Every single donor gave one heparinised blood draw, and these averaged about 116 mL. By way of CD45RO/CCR7/CD25/CD127/CD95/CD27, the CD4+ regulatory, stem cell-like memory, central memory and naive cells were sorted. Details on this clone: The antigen remains unidentified.

Expressed TCRB transcripts were sequenced, since all the RNA that had been isolated was reverse transcribed. The table came from immunoSEQ multiplex PCR; TCRdb's copy has only in-frame clones and leaves some out. The data show under 150,000 clones, 15% to 20% seen once. The receptor comes from a man aged 18 to 35 with type 1 diabetes. The sequenced material came from central memory CD4+ T cells from blood.

CDR3 region: CASSDSYNEQFF. DNA of the CDR3: TGTGCCAGCAGTGATTCCTACAATGAGCAGTTCTTC. The gene calls are TRBV2 and TRBJ2-1; D unresolved. V lost 3 bases, J lost 1 base, and 1 base lay in between. CDR1 SNHLY and CDR2 FYNNEI come from the germline V gene. The CDR3 is made up of 12 amino acids.